What follows are 30 T cell receptor beta chains derived from one specimen sequenced in a study of cytomegalovirus exposure and HLA in healthy donors. 13 Jbeta primers and 60 Vbeta primers were used for the PCR. Sequencing was performed with immunoSEQ multiplex PCR; in TCRdb, only in-frame clones are kept and a portion is missing. The sample table includes approximately 71,000 clones. Sequenced material: PBMCs. Receptors originate from a female donor in good health and CMV-seropositive.

The rearrangement joins TRBV5-1 to TRBJ2-4, with D maybe TRBD2 (6 bases). The V gene lost 4 bases and the J gene lost 11 bases, with 28 bases spanning the gap. The germline V gene encodes CDR1 SGHRS and CDR2 YFSETQ. CDR3 size: 17 residues. CDR3 in DNA: TGCGCCAGCAGCCGACAAATTACCGGGACTGCAAACGTAGTTCAGTACTTC. This translates into CASSRQITGTANVVQYF.

The chain links TRBV28 to TRBJ2-7; tentatively, D is TRBD2 (5 bases). V lost 5 bases to trimming and J lost 4 bases, with 21 bases between them. Germline CDR1 and CDR2: MDHEN and SYDVKM. The length of the CDR3 is 16 residues. The CDR3 sequence: CASSGEYRPYRYEQYF. CDR3 nucleotide sequence: TGTGCCAGCAGTGGGGAGTACCGCCCATACCGATACGAGCAGTACTTC.

The chain has TRBV7-2 and TRBJ2-5, with D maybe TRBD2 (6 bases). Germline values: CDR1 SGHTA, CDR2 FQGNSA. Trimming removed 5 bases from V and 7 bases from J, with 17 bases in between. This CDR3 spans 14 amino acids. In DNA, the CDR3 is TGTGCCAGCAGCCCACAATCGTTGGGGGGGACCCAGTACTTC. It codes for CASSPQSLGGTQYF.

V and J are TRBV28 and TRBJ1-5; no clear D gene. This CDR3 contains 16 residues. Germline CDR1 MDHEN, CDR2 SYDVKM. V lost 2 bases, J lost 2 bases, and 13 bases lay in between. CDR3 in DNA: TGTGCCAGCAGTTTAGGAGGGTGGGGAGGCAATCAGCCCCAGCATTTT. It translates to CASSLGGWGGNQPQHF.

J is TRBJ2-7 and V is TRBV18; D is unresolved. Germline V gene sequence: CDR1 KGHSH, CDR2 LQKENI. The CDR3 extends over 13 amino acids. The V gene lost 5 bases and the J gene lost 4 bases, with 12 bases spanning the gap. The CDR3 DNA sequence: TGTGCCAGCTCATCGCAGATGAGGTACGAGCAGTACTTC. Protein: CASSSQMRYEQYF. The full variable domain, rest sourced from reference TRBV18 and TRBJ2-7, is NAGVMQNPRHLVRRRGQEARLRCSPMKGHSHVYWYRQLPEEGLKFMVYLQKENIIDESGMPKERFSAEFPKEGPSILRIQQVVRGDSAAYFCASSSQMRYEQYFGPGTRLTVT.

The chain is built from TRBV5-1 and TRBJ1-6, with D maybe TRBD1 (5 bases). The V end lost 0 bases, the J end lost 2 bases, and 9 bases lay between the germline ends. This CDR3 is 16 amino acids long. From germline, CDR1 is SGHRS and CDR2 YFSETQ. For the CDR3, the DNA is TGCGCCAGCAGCTTGGAGGGGAATCCCTATAATTCACCCCTCCACTTT. It encodes CASSLEGNPYNSPLHF. Supplemented by reference TRBV5-1 and TRBJ1-6, the full variable domain reads KAGVTQTPRYLIKTRGQQVTLSCSPISGHRSVSWYQQTPGQGLQFLFEYFSETQRNKGNFPGRFSGRQFSNSRSEMNVSTLELGDSALYLCASSLEGNPYNSPLHFGNGTRLTVT.

The rearrangement joins TRBV29-1 to TRBJ2-2, with a weak D call TRBD1 (6 bases). Germline assignment: CDR1 SQVTM and CDR2 ANQGSEA. V was trimmed by 6 bases and J by 5 bases, leaving 10 bases between them. This CDR3 comprises 12 residues. The CDR3 DNA reads TGCAGCGTACAGGGCAGGACCGGGGAGCTGTTTTTT. Amino acid sequence: CSVQGRTGELFF.

The chain links TRBV10-3 to TRBJ2-1; TRBD1 matches at 9 bases. The J segment lost 8 bases and the V segment lost 11 bases, leaving 13 bases of the junction unmatched. CDR1 is ENHRY, CDR2 SYGVKD, per germline. This CDR3 has 14 residues. CDR3 sequence (DNA): TGTGCCTCCCCGAGTTTGACAGGGGGGCATGAGCAGTTCTTC. It translates to CASPSLTGGHEQFF.

This sequence joins TRBV6-1 and TRBJ2-3; 14 bases align to TRBD2. CDR1 is MNHNS, CDR2 SASEGT, per germline. With V trimmed by 8 bases and J by 4 bases, 5 bases remained unmatched. This CDR3 has 15 residues. For the CDR3, the DNA is TGTGCCAGCCGACTGGGACTAGCGGGAGCAGATACGCAGTATTTT. This translates into CASRLGLAGADTQYF.

V and J are TRBV19 and TRBJ1-1; 8 bases are a match to TRBD1. The CDR3 runs 14 residues. V dropped 7 bases and J dropped 5; count of bases not matched to a gene: 9. Per germline, CDR1 LNHDA and CDR2 SQIVND (reference sequence). The CDR3 region is CASINTGGRTEAFF. CDR3 bases: TGTGCCAGTATAAATACAGGGGGTCGGACTGAAGCTTTCTTT.

V usage is TRBV29-1 and J usage is TRBJ2-7; 9 bases are shared with TRBD1. The germline CDR1 and CDR2 sequences are SQVTM and ANQGSEA. J was trimmed by 10 bases and V by 7 bases; bases with no gene match: 11. The CDR3 has 12 residues. CDR3 DNA sequence: TGCAGCGCTTCCGGGACAGGGTATTTTCAGTACTTC. Its translation is CSASGTGYFQYF.

V gene TRBV19 combines with J gene TRBJ2-6, with D hard to call. Trimming stripped 6 bases from V and 0 bases from J, with 6 bases between. This CDR3 has 14 residues. CDR1 and CDR2 (germline): LNHDA, SQIVND (reference sequence). CDR3 in DNA: TGTGCCAGTAGCCAGCGCTCTGGGGCCAACGTCCTGACTTTC. Its protein is CASSQRSGANVLTF. Full variable domain (rest looked up from reference TRBV19 and TRBJ2-6): DGGITQSPKYLFRKEGQNVTLSCEQNLNHDAMYWYRQDPGQGLRLIYYSQIVNDFQKGDIAEGYSVSREKKESFPLTVTSAQKNPTAFYLCASSQRSGANVLTFGAGSRLTVL.

The chain is built from TRBV5-8 and TRBJ2-7; TRBD2 might be the D (5 bases). V was shortened by 7 bases and J by 3 bases, with 14 bases between the two germline ends. Germline-derived CDR1 and CDR2 are SGHTS and YDEGEE. The CDR3 has 13 amino acids. Here the CDR3 reads CASPLRGSYEQYF. The CDR3 region has the DNA TGTGCCAGCCCCCTTCGAGGGAGCTACGAGCAGTACTTC.

The J gene is TRBJ2-5, the V gene TRBV27, with D possibly matching TRBD1 (5 bases). Germline V gene sequence: CDR1 MNHEY, CDR2 SMNVEV (reference sequence). The V and J ends lost 7 bases and 2 bases respectively, with 14 bases between them. This CDR3 has 14 amino acids. The CDR3 DNA is TGTGCCAGCAAAAGAAAGGGGCTGCAAGAGACCCAGTACTTC. Encoded protein: CASKRKGLQETQYF.

The chain uses TRBV18 and TRBJ2-2; TRBD1 aligns across 7 bases. The V gene's germline CDR1 is KGHSH and CDR2 LQKENI. Trimming took 5 bases from V and 4 from J; bases not matched to a gene: 7. The CDR3 length is 15 residues. In nucleotides, the CDR3 is TGTGCCAGCTCAACGACAGGGTTGGGCACCGGGGAGCTGTTTTTT. This codes for CASSTTGLGTGELFF.

This sequence joins TRBV15 and TRBJ2-7; the match to TRBD1 covers 9 bases. Trimming removed 1 base from V and 3 bases from J; junction bases left unmatched: 7. This CDR3 is built from 16 residues. Germline CDR1 LNHNV, CDR2 YYDKDF (reference sequence). For the CDR3, the DNA is TGTGCCACCAGCAGAGGCGGTGGGACAGGGCTCTACGAGCAGTACTTC. Translation: CATSRGGGTGLYEQYF. Looking up the rest from reference TRBV15 and TRBJ2-7 gives the full variable domain: DAMVIQNPRYQVTQFGKPVTLSCSQTLNHNVMYWYQQKSSQAPKLLFHYYDKDFNNEADTPDNFQSRRPNTSFCFLDIRSPGLGDTAMYLCATSRGGGTGLYEQYFGPGTRLTVT.

The chain recombines TRBV25-1 with TRBJ2-7, with 10 bases fitting TRBD1. The CDR3 length is 17 residues. Unmatched junction bases numbered 13, after V lost 4 bases and J lost 4 bases. Germline assignment: CDR1 MGHDK and CDR2 SYGVNS. The CDR3 sequence is CASSARCGGQGGYEQYF. The CDR3 DNA reads TGTGCCAGCAGTGCCAGGTGTGGAGGACAGGGGGGATACGAGCAGTACTTC.

The chain carries TRBV5-5 and TRBJ1-1; 7 nucleotides agree with TRBD1. The V gene's germline CDR1 is SGHKS and CDR2 YYEKEE (reference sequence). The CDR3 consists of 12 residues. Trimming removed 4 bases from V and 8 bases from J; junction bases left unmatched: 5. In DNA, the CDR3 is TGTGCCAGCAGCATCGGGACAGTCGAAGCTTTCTTT. Translating gives CASSIGTVEAFF.

The chain links TRBV4-1 to TRBJ2-1; 8 nucleotides line up with TRBD2. CDR3 size: 16 residues. V was pared by 2 bases and J by 7 bases, with 10 bases of the junction left unmatched. Germline V gene data show CDR1 as MGHRA and CDR2 as YSYEKL. CDR3 sequence reads: CASSQSTAGDRNEQFF. The CDR3 DNA follows: TGCGCCAGCAGCCAATCCACAGCGGGGGATCGGAATGAGCAGTTCTTC.

The rearrangement links TRBV4-1 to TRBJ2-2; 10 bases align to TRBD2. The CDR3 is 17 amino acids. Germline lookup yields CDR1 MGHRA and CDR2 YSYEKL. The ends lost 0 bases at V and 8 bases at J; junction bases unmatched: 9. DNA for the CDR3: TGCGCCAGCAGCCAAGATTTCGCTAGCGGGAGACGGGGGGAGCTGTTTTTT. It is translated as CASSQDFASGRRGELFF.

The chain couples TRBV7-9 to TRBJ2-7, with 10 bases aligning to TRBD1. Germline CDR1 and CDR2: SEHNR and FQNEAQ (reference sequence). J lost 5 bases, V lost 10 bases, and 11 bases had no gene match. This CDR3 is built from 14 residues. This CDR3 reads CATGTGTGVNEQYF. The CDR3 region has the DNA TGTGCCACAGGAACCGGGACAGGGGTCAACGAGCAGTACTTC.

The chain joins TRBV2 to TRBJ2-6, with D possibly TRBD2 on 5 matching bases. V dropped 0 bases and J dropped 0 bases, with 6 bases sitting between them. CDR1 and CDR2 from the germline V gene are SNHLY and FYNNEI. The CDR3 loop spans 16 amino acids. The CDR3: CASSEAGSSGANVLTF. CDR3 DNA: TGTGCCAGCAGTGAAGCGGGGAGCTCTGGGGCCAACGTCCTGACTTTC.

V is TRBV4-1 and J is TRBJ1-3, with a possible D match to TRBD1 (5 bases). CDR1 and CDR2 (germline): MGHRA, YSYEKL. CDR3 length: 16 amino acids. V lost 1 base and J lost 0, with 10 bases in between. CDR3 bases: TGCGCCAGCAGCCAAGGATCCCAGGGCTCTGGAAACACCATATATTTT. It encodes CASSQGSQGSGNTIYF.

The gene calls are TRBV7-4 and TRBJ2-5; D perhaps matches TRBD2 (7 bases). Trimming pared 6 bases from V and 5 bases from J, leaving 16 bases between. CDR1 is SGHVT and CDR2 is SQSDAQ in the germline V gene. CDR3 size: 14 residues. The CDR3 coding sequence is TGTGCCAGCAGACCTGGGGGGGGCGGGGAGACCCAGTACTTC. The encoded protein is CASRPGGGGETQYF.

The chain combines TRBV6-5 with TRBJ2-1; D is unresolved. Germline loops: CDR1 MNHEY, CDR2 SVGAGI. V shed 5 bases and J shed 0 bases, with 11 bases lying between them. The CDR3 spans 15 residues. Written as DNA, the CDR3 is TGTGCCAGCAGTGTCTACTTGAGCTCCTACAATGAGCAGTTCTTC. Residues: CASSVYLSSYNEQFF.

V is TRBV10-3 and J is TRBJ1-1; D possibly corresponds to TRBD1 (6 bases). There are 13 residues in the CDR3. Trimming removed 7 bases from V and 7 bases from J, with 16 bases in between. Looked up from germline, CDR1 is ENHRY and CDR2 is SYGVKD. The CDR3 spells CAINPGTRDEAFF. CDR3 nucleotides: TGTGCCATCAACCCCGGGACACGGGATGAAGCTTTCTTT.

The CDR3 reads CASSYWTGGQPQHF. CDR3 DNA sequence: TGTGCCAGCAGTTACTGGACAGGGGGACAGCCCCAGCATTTT. The chain employs TRBV6-5 and TRBJ1-5; 10 nucleotides align to TRBD1. V trimming: 1 base; J trimming: 7 bases; junction bases outside the gene matches: 1. The V gene's germline CDR1 is MNHEY and CDR2 SVGAGI. This CDR3 has 14 residues.

The chain recombines TRBV18 with TRBJ2-5, with 8 bases identical to TRBD1. After removal of 2 bases from V and 4 bases from J, the junction contained 6 bases not matched to a gene. The CDR3 is made up of 15 amino acids. The V gene's germline CDR1 is KGHSH and CDR2 LQKENI. The CDR3 reads CASSPSNGQGETQYF. The CDR3 nucleotides read TGTGCCAGCTCACCAAGCAATGGACAGGGAGAGACCCAGTACTTC.

The chain employs TRBV19 and TRBJ2-7; 9 bases are shared with TRBD1. Germline V gene data show CDR1 as LNHDA and CDR2 as SQIVND (reference sequence). Trimming took 5 bases from V and 3 from J; bases not matched to a gene: 8. The CDR3 length is 15 residues. CDR3 in amino acids: CASSPGQGSVYEQYF. DNA of the CDR3: TGTGCCAGTAGTCCTGGACAGGGGTCAGTCTACGAGCAGTACTTC. The full variable domain, rest sourced from reference TRBV19 and TRBJ2-7, is DGGITQSPKYLFRKEGQNVTLSCEQNLNHDAMYWYRQDPGQGLRLIYYSQIVNDFQKGDIAEGYSVSREKKESFPLTVTSAQKNPTAFYLCASSPGQGSVYEQYFGPGTRLTVT.

The genes are TRBV29-1 and TRBJ1-2; D not resolved. The CDR3 extends over 12 amino acids. Trimming pared 0 bases from V and 5 bases from J, leaving 7 bases between. Germline V CDR1 and CDR2: SQVTM, ANQGSEA. CDR3 sequence reads: CSVEDNGYGYTF. CDR3 coding DNA: TGCAGCGTTGAAGATAACGGGTATGGCTACACCTTC.